This T cell receptor beta chain came from a study of persistence of HIV-infected CD4 T cells (dated by TCRdb to between 2020 and 2021). For context, the study as a whole: The study isolated CMV- and HIV-1 Gag-responding CD4+ T cells from ART-treated individuals to examine antigen-driven clonal expansion of HIV-1-infected cells. The median time participants had been on suppressive ART was 8 to 9 years. Peripheral blood samples of up to roughly 180 mL were taken at multiple time points, with the exception of a couple of participants who underwent leukapheresis at a single time point. TCRbeta sequencing assessed the clonality of all cells in each sorted population, while proviral sequencing assessed the clonality of infected cells. For the TCR cluster analysis across participants, about 8 participants were included for CMV and six or seven participants for Gag.

The V and J ends are trimmed by 1 base and 6 bases, leaving 8 bases between them. The CDR3, cysteine through phenylalanine, is 13 amino acids long. Of the read, only the CDR3 DNA is kept; its 39 bases are in frame from base 1. In the germline V gene, CDR1 corresponds to SGHVS and CDR2 to FNYEAQ. Overall results and qualifications from the work: Significantly lower TCRbeta richness was observed in CMV- and Gag-responding cells than in anti-CD3/anti-CD28-responding cells, and higher oligoclonality was observed in CMV-responding cells than in CD3/CD28-stimulated and Gag-responding cells. Degenerate expanded CDR3beta sequences were enriched in antigen-responding cells, suggesting convergent selection of CD4+ responses to CMV and Gag. A correlation was observed between TCR oligoclonality and proviral oligoclonality within the same sorted populations. Few individuals were included in the study, and only a limited range of antigens was tested. Bulk TCR analyses could not be limited to the rare CMV-responding cells that actually contained HIV-1 proviruses.

Comment on this clone: The clone's antigen remains unknown. The input lacks base qualities; no much larger clone sits a single base away.

The immunoSEQ hsTCRB assay version 4 in survey mode was used to sequence TCRbeta repertoires from genomic DNA. Genomic DNA was diluted to around 9.2 ng/uL, using up to roughly 1 ug per sample for TCRbeta sequencing. Processing in the source paper ran as follows. TCRbeta data analysis was done in ImmunoSeq Analyzer 3.0, and diversity was calculated on productive nucleotide rearrangements. Using the Immunarch R package, lower-bound TCR diversity was estimated with the improved Chao index and clonality was estimated with the Gini coefficient. When different nucleotide rearrangements encoded the same CDR3beta amino acid sequence, each rearrangement was treated as a distinct clonotype. TCRbeta sequences significantly enriched in antigen-responding cells relative to anti-CD3/anti-CD28-activated cells were identified by differential abundance analysis. TCRs were clustered by predicted peptide-MHC specificity with GLIPH2, both within individual participants and across merged participant data sets. TCRdb took over this immuneACCESS table, retaining in-frame rearrangements with V and J assigned. Such tables are incomplete; in checked studies, under half of the missing clones stem from an unresolved V gene, and the remainder is unexplained. V and J calls and clone size follow that table, whereas D and trimming were derived from the DNA. The sample table contains under 40,000 clones; only one count was recorded for 82% of them. The ten largest clonotypes hold 15% to 20% of the sample.

Taken with the paper, the label for treatment or condition translates to: suppressive antiretroviral therapy. A pool of overlapping 15-mer peptides from HIV-1 Gag, at around 1 ug per peptide per mL, was used to stimulate the cells. Nonresponding CD40L-negative CD69-negative CD45RO-high memory CD4+ T cells were sorted as memory populations depleted of antigen-responding cells. HIV-1-infected adults in whom suppressive ART had been started during chronic infection were enrolled as participants. Plasma HIV-1 RNA had been undetectable (below 50 copies/mL) in participants for at least 4 years. To be included, a participant needed positive CMV serology and a CD4+ T cell count above 400 cells/uL. Before stimulation, PBMCs were isolated using density centrifugation and depleted of CD8+ T cells. For around 18 hours, the CD8-depleted PBMCs were stimulated with anti-CD28/CD49d costimulation, a CD40-blocking antibody, and enfuvirtide to prevent new infections. Cells were sorted on a Beckman Coulter MoFlo Legacy or XDP sorter, with propidium iodide excluding dead cells. The QIAamp DNA Mini Kit was used for genomic DNA extraction from samples above one million cells, and the Quick-DNA Microprep Kit was used otherwise.

The V and J genes are TRBV7-6 and TRBJ2-3, with no confidently assigned D gene. This TCR came from an adult woman with HIV who was CMV-seropositive. The specimen was CD4+ T cells sorted from PBMCs after roughly 18-hour stimulation, collected from a patient who received antiretroviral therapy. The cell subset or site label here, explained by the study, means: CD40L-CD69- CD45RO-high memory CD4 T cells not responding to Gag peptides. The DNA sequence is given as TGTGCCAGCAGCTTAGTAGGCGTGGATACGCAGTATTTT. This is translated as CASSLVGVDTQYF.